Following are 16 T cell receptor beta chains from one sample sequenced in a study of blood T cells in healthy people across ages. Then a second PCR, running roughly 6 to 12 cycles, was carried out with a sample-barcoded 5' primer and a J-beta primer mix. TCRdb re-called the 5' RACE reads through MiXCR, storing one row per CDR3 protein. The sample records about 1,400,000 distinct CDR3 sequences, 40% to 50% being singletons. Sequencing input: blood. The receptor set was obtained from a woman between 18 and 30 years old in good health.

The V call is TRBV24-1, the J call TRBJ2-3; tentative D call: TRBD2 (5 bases). The V and J ends lost 5 bases and 0 bases respectively, with 8 bases between them. The CDR3 spans 14 residues. Germline V gives CDR1 KGHDR, CDR2 SFDVKD. In DNA form, the CDR3 reads TGTGCCACCAGTGCGAGCGGTAGCACAGATACGCAGTATTTT. It encodes CATSASGSTDTQYF.

This clonotype showed up just a few times. The chain employs TRBV10-3 and TRBJ1-6; a weak D match, TRBD1 (6 bases). Germline V gene data show CDR1 as ENHRY and CDR2 as SYGVKD. This CDR3 is built from 13 residues. Trimming left V 6 bases short and J 10 bases short, with 13 bases between. The CDR3 nucleotides are TGTGCCATCAGGGACAGCCTTGAATCACCCCTCCACTTT. Residues: CAIRDSLESPLHF.

CDR3 in amino acids: CASRTGPDEQYF. The CDR3 bases are TGTGCCAGCCGAACTGGGCCCGACGAGCAGTACTTC. The chain links TRBV6-2 or TRBV6-3 to TRBJ2-7; D gene ambiguous. CDR3 length equals 12 residues. Trimming left V 8 bases short and J 5 bases short, with 13 bases between. Germline V CDR1 and CDR2: MNHEY, SVGEGT.

The J gene is TRBJ1-2, the V gene TRBV6-5, with D perhaps matching TRBD1 (5 bases). The length of the CDR3 is 13 residues. Per the germline V gene, CDR1 is MNHEY and CDR2 is SVGAGI. V gave up 3 bases and J gave up 2 bases, with 7 bases separating them. The CDR3 DNA is TGTGCCAGCAGTTATCGGGACAACTATGGCTACACCTTC. Translated: CASSYRDNYGYTF.

This rearrangement joins TRBV18 to TRBJ2-4, with D perhaps TRBD1 or TRBD2 (6 bases each). Judging by the DNA end, TRBJ2-7 fits better; the J call may be wrong. Germline values: CDR1 KGHSH, CDR2 LQKENI. The CDR3 totals 16 residues. The CDR3 DNA sequence: TGTGCCAGCTCAAAGGGGGGAGTCGGGACATACGACGAGCAGTACTTC. Translated: CASSKGGVGTYDEQYF.

V usage is TRBV27 and J usage is TRBJ1-1; no definite D call. The germline CDR1 and CDR2 sequences are MNHEY and SMNVEV (reference sequence). Trimming cost V 6 bases and J 4 bases, with 18 bases left between them. This CDR3 region has 15 residues. This chain's CDR3 is CASSHEGGVFTEAFF. CDR3 DNA sequence: TGTGCCAGCAGCCACGAGGGTGGAGTGTTCACTGAAGCTTTCTTT.

With regard to this clonotype: This may come from a read error, since a much larger clone is one base off. CDR3: CSARDPLRDGNGQFF. CDR3 nucleotides: TGCAGTGCTAGAGATCCTCTCAGGGATGGAAATGGGCAGTTCTTC. The chain is built from TRBV20-1 and TRBJ2-1; possible D gene TRBD1, 5 bases. This CDR3 comprises 15 residues. CDR1 DFQATT and CDR2 SNEGSKA come from the germline V gene (reference sequence).

This clonotype appeared a few times. The chain joins TRBV25-1 to TRBJ2-1, with 14 bases matching TRBD2. The CDR3 contains 19 residues. The J segment lost 4 bases and the V segment lost 6 bases, leaving 14 bases of the junction unmatched. From germline, CDR1 is MGHDK and CDR2 SYGVNS. CDR3 in amino acids: CASSGGLAGVRILYNEQFF. The DNA of the CDR3 is TGTGCCAGCAGCGGGGGACTAGCGGGAGTAAGGATTCTATACAATGAGCAGTTCTTC.

This clonotype was counted only a few times. The J gene is TRBJ1-5, the V gene TRBV20-1; D remains unclear. Germline CDR1 is DFQATT and CDR2 is SNEGSKA (reference sequence). CDR3 size: 17 residues. Trimming stripped 3 bases from V and 2 bases from J, with 20 bases between. The CDR3 is CSASVKRQVVGNQPQHF. As DNA, the CDR3 is TGCAGTGCTAGTGTTAAGCGGCAGGTCGTCGGCAATCAGCCCCAGCATTTT.

To note about this clonotype: A junction boundary mismatches the germline segment, possibly from a read error. V usage is TRBV7-9 and J usage is TRBJ2-5; a weak D match, TRBD1 (6 bases). Judging by the DNA end, TRBJ2-7 fits better; the J call may be wrong. The CDR3 is 16 residues long. CDR1 is SEHNR, CDR2 FQNEAQ, per germline (reference sequence). The CDR3 nucleotides read TGTGCCAACAGCTTATTTGAGTTTCAGGGGTCGGGCGAGCAGTACTTC. Its protein is CANSLFEFQGSGEQYF.

The J gene is TRBJ1-2, the V gene TRBV18; tentatively, D is TRBD1 (5 bases). V lost 3 bases, J lost 0 bases, and 11 bases lay in between. Germline V gene data show CDR1 as KGHSH and CDR2 as LQKENI. The CDR3 runs 15 residues. This CDR3 reads CASSPSRGANYGYTF. In DNA form, the CDR3 reads TGTGCCAGCTCACCGTCTCGAGGGGCTAACTATGGCTACACCTTC.

The V gene is TRBV3-1, the J gene TRBJ2-1; 7 bases fit TRBD2. Germline CDR1 LGHDT, CDR2 YNNKEL (reference sequence). V lost 1 base, J lost 13 bases, and 16 bases stayed unmatched. The CDR3 has 16 residues. The chain's CDR3 is CASSQARDYEQETQFF. The CDR3 DNA reads TGTGCCAGCAGCCAAGCTCGGGACTACGAACAAGAGACCCAGTTCTTC.

V is TRBV20-1 and J is TRBJ2-3; possibly TRBD1 for D (5 bases). The germline CDR1 and CDR2 sequences are DFQATT and SNEGSKA (reference sequence). The CDR3 is made up of 14 amino acids. Trimming took off 1 base at V and 6 bases at J, with 14 bases between the two ends. The CDR3 DNA reads as TGCAGTGCTAGAGGGCGCCAGGGATGGGATACGCAGTATTTT. This encodes CSARGRQGWDTQYF.

This clonotype has more than one count but fewer than ten. The CDR3 bases are TGTGCCACCAGCAGAGATCCCCTACGCTCTGGGGCCAACGTCCTGACTTTC. As protein: CATSRDPLRSGANVLTF. This chain connects TRBV15 to TRBJ2-6, with unresolved D. V shed 0 bases and J shed 0 bases, with 9 bases lying between them. The CDR3 is 17 residues long. Germline V gene sequence: CDR1 LNHNV, CDR2 YYDKDF (reference sequence).

The rearrangement joins TRBV7-2 to TRBJ2-2, with D perhaps matching TRBD2 (5 bases). Per germline, CDR1 SGHTA and CDR2 FQGNSA. Trimming shortened V by 2 bases and J by 6 bases, and 13 bases separated the two germline ends. The CDR3 is 15 amino acids. DNA of the CDR3: TGTGCCAGCAGCTTAAACCCCGGGATGTCCGGGGAGCTGTTTTTT. Translated, it gives CASSLNPGMSGELFF.

The V call is TRBV7-2, the J call TRBJ2-1; D unclear. This CDR3 has 16 residues. V lost 5 bases and J 3 bases, leaving 17 bases between the germline ends. The germline V gene encodes CDR1 SGHTA and CDR2 FQGNSA. The CDR3 sequence: CASSAGRANLYNEQFF. The CDR3 bases are TGTGCCAGCAGCGCCGGCCGAGCTAACCTCTACAATGAGCAGTTCTTC.